The 6 T cell receptor beta chains reported below all come from one sample, sequenced in a study of blood T cell repertoires in COVID-19. Some clones are missing from TCRdb's copy, which holds only in-frame ones; the method was immunoSEQ multiplex PCR. The data show some 150,000 clones, about 89% seen once. The sequencing input was peripheral blood. These receptors all stem from a man in his sixties or seventies with acute or convalescent COVID-19.

DNA for the CDR3: TGTGCCGGCCAGGCGGGAGGCACCTACAATGAGCAGTTCTTC. Protein: CAGQAGGTYNEQFF. The chain couples TRBV28 to TRBJ2-1; TRBD2 matches at 8 bases. This CDR3 has 14 residues. V lost 11 bases to trimming and J lost 2 bases; unmatched junction nucleotides: 8. Germline CDR1 MDHEN, CDR2 SYDVKM.

The CDR3 DNA is TGTGCCACCCAACGGGGGGGAAAGTCCTCCTACGAGCAGTACTTC. This sequence encodes CATQRGGKSSYEQYF. V and J are TRBV6-5 and TRBJ2-7; TRBD2 matches at 8 bases. CDR3 size: 15 residues. Trimming cost V 10 bases and J 0 bases; bases outside gene matches: 11. The germline CDR1 and CDR2 sequences are MNHEY and SVGAGI.

This clone was seen a handful of times. This chain links TRBV19 with TRBJ1-2, with a tentative D call TRBD1 (5 bases). V gave up 4 bases and J gave up 7 bases, with 19 bases separating them. Germline CDR1 and CDR2: LNHDA and SQIVND (reference sequence). The CDR3 has 15 residues. Here the CDR3 reads CASSTRTGAVGGYTF. The CDR3 DNA reads TGTGCCAGTAGTACCCGAACAGGAGCCGTTGGTGGCTACACCTTC.

The V gene is TRBV7-2, the J gene TRBJ2-5, with unresolved D. Germline V CDR1 and CDR2: SGHTA, FQGNSA. The length of the CDR3 is 11 residues. Trimming removed 5 bases from V and 2 bases from J, with 3 bases in between. The CDR3 reads CASSQQETQYF. The CDR3 DNA reads as TGTGCCAGCAGCCAACAAGAGACCCAGTACTTC.

For the CDR3, the DNA is TGTGCCATTCAGACGACAGGGGAAGGGGAGCAGTTCTTC. It encodes CAIQTTGEGEQFF. The V gene is TRBV28, the J gene TRBJ2-1, with 8 nucleotides matching TRBD1. Germline lookup yields CDR1 MDHEN and CDR2 SYDVKM. This CDR3 contains 13 residues. Unmatched junction bases numbered 12, after V lost 10 bases and J lost 10 bases.

The DNA of the CDR3 is TGTGCCAGCAGTCGCGGGGCCTATAATTCACCCCTCCACTTT. Translated: CASSRGAYNSPLHF. The chain recombines TRBV6-4 with TRBJ1-6; D unclear. This CDR3 spans 14 amino acids. Germline lookup yields CDR1 MRHNA and CDR2 SNTAGT. With 5 bases removed from V and 2 bases from J, the gap between germline ends came to 7 bases.